The 27 T cell receptor beta chains reported below all come from one sample, sequenced in a study of OX40 agonist ivuxolimab in advanced cancers. TCRdb's copy holds only in-frame clones and misses some; the assay was immunoSEQ multiplex PCR. The sample yields some 61,000 clones, roughly 80% seen once. The starting material was CD4+ or CD8+ T cells sorted from blood, obtained in a trial of the OX40 agonist ivuxolimab. Receptor source: an adult with an advanced solid tumor such as melanoma, head and neck, liver or kidney cancer.

This rearrangement joins TRBV11-3 to TRBJ1-4, with D maybe TRBD1 (6 bases). CDR1 and CDR2 (germline): SGHNT, YENEEA. This CDR3 contains 14 residues. V was clipped by 8 bases and J by 6 bases, with 16 bases between them. The CDR3 protein is CASALGGIDEKLFF. For the CDR3, the DNA is TGTGCCAGCGCTTTAGGGGGAATCGATGAAAAACTGTTTTTT.

The gene calls are TRBV5-1 and TRBJ1-1; a possible D gene is TRBD1 (5 bases). V was clipped by 2 bases and J by 0 bases, with 11 bases between them. Germline V gene sequence: CDR1 SGHRS, CDR2 YFSETQ. The CDR3 sequence is 15 residues long. The CDR3 DNA follows: TGCGCCAGCAGCTTTATCCCAGGGATGAACACTGAAGCTTTCTTT. Protein product: CASSFIPGMNTEAFF.

The chain uses TRBV5-1 and TRBJ2-5; 7 bases fit TRBD1. Trimming cost V 4 bases and J 2 bases; bases outside gene matches: 5. This CDR3 comprises 14 residues. The V gene's germline CDR1 is SGHRS and CDR2 YFSETQ. The DNA of the CDR3 is TGCGCCAGCAGCGTAGGGACAGTTCAAGAGACCCAGTACTTC. It encodes CASSVGTVQETQYF.

J is TRBJ2-7 and V is TRBV10-2; 12 bases match TRBD2. The junction had 11 bases not matched to a gene; V was cut back by 10 bases and J by 4 bases. The CDR3 is 15 residues long. Germline-derived CDR1 and CDR2 are WSHSY and SAAADI. For the CDR3, the DNA is TGCGCCACCTCCCTACTAGCGGGAGGATTTTACGAGCAGTACTTC. Amino acids: CATSLLAGGFYEQYF.

The rearrangement links TRBV6-6 to TRBJ1-3; D not resolved. CDR1 and CDR2 from the germline V gene are MNHNY and SVGAGI (reference sequence). CDR3 length equals 16 residues. V dropped 2 bases and J dropped 0 bases, with 11 bases sitting between them. The chain's CDR3 is CASSYVSDFSGNTIYF. The CDR3 DNA sequence: TGTGCCAGCAGTTACGTTTCGGATTTCTCTGGAAACACCATATATTTT.

V gene TRBV7-3 combines with J gene TRBJ2-3, with D tentatively TRBD2 (5 bases). The germline V gene encodes CDR1 SGHTA and CDR2 FQGTGA. V gave up 4 bases and J gave up 1 base, with 15 bases separating them. The CDR3 has 16 residues. CDR3 bases: TGTGCCAGCAGCTCGGGCACGGGGTCTGGCACAGATACGCAGTATTTT. Its protein product is CASSSGTGSGTDTQYF.

V is TRBV6-6 and J is TRBJ1-5, with TRBD1 identical over 7 bases. V was pared by 5 bases and J by 5 bases, with 6 bases of the junction left unmatched. The CDR3 loop spans 14 amino acids. Germline-derived CDR1 and CDR2 are MNHNY and SVGAGI (reference sequence). CDR3 bases: TGTGCCAGCAGTCTAGACAGGGTCGATCAGCCCCAGCATTTT. It specifies CASSLDRVDQPQHF.

This clone was seen a few times. This chain connects TRBV18 to TRBJ2-3; the D gene could be TRBD1 or TRBD2 (5 bases each). There are 19 residues in the CDR3. Germline CDR1 is KGHSH and CDR2 is LQKENI. V was cut by 0 bases and J by 3 bases, with 22 bases left in between. The CDR3 reads CASSPPLQDRHEGTDTQYF. Here the CDR3 DNA reads TGTGCCAGCTCACCACCGCTACAGGACCGGCACGAGGGGACAGATACGCAGTATTTT.

The rearrangement joins TRBV18 to TRBJ2-1; 11 nucleotides align to TRBD2. The trim removed 4 bases at V and 8 bases at J, leaving 7 bases unmatched. The CDR3 consists of 15 residues. Germline assignment: CDR1 KGHSH and CDR2 LQKENI. As DNA, the CDR3 is TGTGCCAGCTCACTAACTAGCGGGAGTTACCATGAGCAGTTCTTC. Its protein is CASSLTSGSYHEQFF.

The J gene is TRBJ2-1, the V gene TRBV5-1, with D perhaps matching TRBD1 (5 bases). Germline CDR1 SGHRS, CDR2 YFSETQ. The CDR3 sequence is 15 residues long. Deletions cut 0 bases from V and 6 bases from J, with 13 bases between. CDR3 coding DNA: TGCGCCAGCAGCTTGGAGATAGGGGATCGCAATGAGCAGTTCTTC. This encodes CASSLEIGDRNEQFF.

The rearrangement uses TRBV7-6 and TRBJ2-5; 8 bases agree with TRBD2. The V segment lost 3 bases and the J segment 4 bases; nucleotides outside the gene matches: 7. From germline, CDR1 is SGHVS and CDR2 FNYEAQ. The CDR3 is 15 amino acids. The CDR3 protein is CASSFGAGGRETQYF. Written as DNA, the CDR3 is TGTGCCAGCAGCTTCGGTGCGGGAGGTAGAGAGACCCAGTACTTC.

The chain employs TRBV18 and TRBJ1-4, with 10 bases fitting TRBD1. Germline V lookup: CDR1 KGHSH, CDR2 LQKENI. The CDR3 totals 14 residues. J lost 7 bases, V lost 4 bases, and 3 bases had no gene match. CDR3 residues: CASSRTGGSEKLFF. DNA for the CDR3: TGTGCCAGCTCACGGACAGGGGGGAGTGAAAAACTGTTTTTT.

The gene calls are TRBV7-3 and TRBJ2-1; maybe TRBD2 (6 bases). Germline V CDR1 and CDR2: SGHTA, FQGTGA. This CDR3 region has 14 residues. Trimming took 4 bases from V and 3 from J, leaving 10 bases between them. The CDR3 DNA is TGTGCCAGCAGCTCGACTAGTTTCTACAATGAGCAGTTCTTC. Its translation is CASSSTSFYNEQFF.

V usage is TRBV7-9 and J usage is TRBJ2-2, with TRBD1 as a possible D gene (6 bases). The V end lost 5 bases, the J end lost 2 bases, and 21 bases lay between the germline ends. The germline V gene has CDR1 SEHNR and CDR2 FQNEAQ (reference sequence). This CDR3 is built from 18 residues. This CDR3 reads CASSIPSPDRVNTGELFF. The CDR3 coding sequence is TGTGCCAGCAGCATACCCTCGCCGGACAGAGTAAACACCGGGGAGCTGTTTTTT. The whole variable domain, remainder taken from reference TRBV7-9 and TRBJ2-2, is DTGVSQNPRHKITKRGQNVTFRCDPISEHNRLYWYRQTLGQGPEFLTYFQNEAQLEKSRLLSDRFSAERPKGSFSTLEIQRTEQGDSAMYLCASSIPSPDRVNTGELFFGEGSRLTVL.

The gene calls are TRBV30 and TRBJ1-5; D may be TRBD1 (5 bases). CDR3 length equals 12 residues. V shed 5 bases and J shed 2 bases, with 7 bases lying between them. Germline values: CDR1 GTSNPN, CDR2 SVGIG (reference sequence). CDR3 in amino acids: CAWQGGNQPQHF. The CDR3 DNA is TGTGCCTGGCAGGGTGGCAATCAGCCCCAGCATTTT.

J is TRBJ2-5 and V is TRBV5-1, with 7 bases matching TRBD1. V lost 2 bases and J lost 4; bases outside the gene matches: 8. This CDR3 has 15 amino acids. The germline V gene has CDR1 SGHRS and CDR2 YFSETQ. The CDR3 loop is CASSFTQGWGETQYF. In DNA, the CDR3 is TGCGCCAGCAGCTTTACACAGGGGTGGGGAGAGACCCAGTACTTC.

This clone is medium-sized by share. This chain uses TRBV30 with TRBJ1-1; the match to TRBD1 covers 9 bases. Germline V gene sequence: CDR1 GTSNPN, CDR2 SVGIG (reference sequence). The CDR3 extends over 15 amino acids. Trimming took 3 bases from V and 5 from J; bases not matched to a gene: 10. The CDR3 region is CAWRRGGTGLTEAFF. For the CDR3, the DNA is TGTGCCTGGAGAAGGGGAGGGACAGGGCTGACTGAAGCTTTCTTT.

This chain connects TRBV5-1 to TRBJ2-7; D unresolved. V was cut by 0 bases and J by 3 bases, with 4 bases left in between. Germline V CDR1 and CDR2: SGHRS, YFSETQ. The CDR3 contains 12 residues. CDR3 in amino acids: CASSLGDYEQYF. CDR3 sequence (DNA): TGCGCCAGCAGCTTGGGGGACTACGAGCAGTACTTC. Drawing the rest from reference TRBV5-1 and TRBJ2-7, the complete variable domain is KAGVTQTPRYLIKTRGQQVTLSCSPISGHRSVSWYQQTPGQGLQFLFEYFSETQRNKGNFPGRFSGRQFSNSRSEMNVSTLELGDSALYLCASSLGDYEQYFGPGTRLTVT.

The chain joins TRBV7-9 to TRBJ2-1, with 11 bases aligning to TRBD2. J was trimmed by 6 bases and V by 5 bases; bases with no gene match: 9. CDR1 SEHNR and CDR2 FQNEAQ come from the germline V gene (reference sequence). There are 16 residues in the CDR3. In DNA form, the CDR3 reads TGTGCCAGCAGCCCACCGCTAGCGGGAGGTTTCAATGAGCAGTTCTTC. It is translated as CASSPPLAGGFNEQFF.

The chain carries TRBV6-5 and TRBJ2-5; 10 positions agree with TRBD2. The germline gives CDR1 MNHEY, CDR2 SVGAGI. The CDR3 runs 14 residues. V shed 6 bases, J shed 5 bases, and the junction held 6 bases outside the gene matches. Here the CDR3 DNA reads TGTGCCAGCAGCCCGGGACTAGCGAGGGAGACCCAGTACTTC. Protein: CASSPGLARETQYF.

The chain employs TRBV5-5 and TRBJ1-6; D remains ambiguous. The ends were cut back, 2 bases at V and 5 bases at J, with 14 bases in the middle. This CDR3 has 16 residues. Germline-derived CDR1 and CDR2 are SGHKS and YYEKEE (reference sequence). The CDR3 reads CASSLGISSDNSPLHF. The CDR3 nucleotides are TGTGCCAGCAGCTTAGGCATATCCTCGGATAATTCACCCCTCCACTTT.

The gene calls are TRBV5-1 and TRBJ1-1; D may be TRBD1 (5 bases). The germline V gene encodes CDR1 SGHRS and CDR2 YFSETQ. CDR3 length equals 15 residues. V was shortened by 1 base and J by 0 bases, with 10 bases between the two germline ends. The CDR3 DNA is TGCGCCAGCAGCTTGATGGGGACGGTGAACACTGAAGCTTTCTTT. It specifies CASSLMGTVNTEAFF. Supplemented by reference TRBV5-1 and TRBJ1-1, the full variable domain reads KAGVTQTPRYLIKTRGQQVTLSCSPISGHRSVSWYQQTPGQGLQFLFEYFSETQRNKGNFPGRFSGRQFSNSRSEMNVSTLELGDSALYLCASSLMGTVNTEAFFGQGTRLTVV.

The chain joins TRBV28 to TRBJ1-2, with D tentatively TRBD1 (5 bases). V lost 6 bases and J lost 5, with 19 bases in between. The CDR3 runs to 15 residues. CDR1 and CDR2 (germline): MDHEN, SYDVKM. The CDR3 DNA reads as TGTGCCAGCAGCCCGCGTGAAGGGGTTCGGTATGGCTACACCTTC. This sequence encodes CASSPREGVRYGYTF.

J is TRBJ2-3 and V is TRBV29-1; 11 nucleotides align to TRBD2. V trimming: 4 bases; J trimming: 4 bases; junction bases outside the gene matches: 4. The CDR3 extends over 14 amino acids. Germline V gives CDR1 SQVTM, CDR2 ANQGSEA. CDR3 protein: CSVVLAGVPDTQYF. The CDR3 bases are TGCAGCGTTGTACTAGCGGGAGTCCCAGATACGCAGTATTTT.

As for this clone: Distinct nucleotide sequences in the sample also encode this CDR3. The chain combines TRBV29-1 with TRBJ1-2; D is unresolved. Germline CDR1 reads SQVTM; CDR2 reads ANQGSEA. The CDR3 sequence is 13 residues long. Trimming removed 3 bases at V and 5 bases at J, with 13 bases between. Here the CDR3 reads CSVEWGLGYGYTF. In DNA, the CDR3 is TGCAGCGTTGAGTGGGGTTTGGGGTATGGCTACACCTTC.

The rearrangement links TRBV10-3 to TRBJ2-5; no clear D. Trimming pared 2 bases from V and 9 bases from J, leaving 13 bases between. Germline CDR1 is ENHRY and CDR2 is SYGVKD. The CDR3 runs to 13 residues. CDR3 in DNA: TGTGCCATCAGTGAGCCTGGGTCGTGGGCCCAGTACTTC. This translates into CAISEPGSWAQYF.

The CDR3 here is CASSLYRGPNEQFF. The DNA of the CDR3 is TGTGCCAGCAGCTTGTACAGGGGCCCGAATGAGCAGTTCTTC. This chain joins TRBV5-4 and TRBJ2-1; 7 nucleotides agree with TRBD1. V shed 1 base and J 7 bases; nucleotides not matched to a gene: 5. CDR3 length: 14 amino acids. The germline V gene encodes CDR1 SGHNT and CDR2 YYREEE (reference sequence).